Detailed here is one T cell receptor (beta chain). Its antigen is currently unknown. The data were taken from a study of T cell repertoires in cytomegalovirus infection. Whole-study context: Recently identified HLA-C-restricted CMV epitopes were among the peptides used. Regarding the study as a whole: HLA-C-restricted CMV-specific TCR beta clonotypes were dominant in the ex vivo response.

MiXCR was run by TCRdb on the reads, yielding one entry per CDR3 protein. The table has 450,000 to 600,000 distinct CDR3 sequences, roughly 43% seen once. Germline assignment: CDR1 MNHEY and CDR2 SMNVEV (reference sequence). This CDR3 comprises 16 residues. Trimming left V 6 bases short and J 1 base short, with 13 bases between. Sequencing was performed on cultured PBMCs, taken from culture after CMV antigen stimulation. The TCR comes from a human donor in good health (CMV status not recorded). Some clones in this sample may be carry-over from other donors' samples. The chain couples TRBV27 to TRBJ1-6; D is uncertain. DNA of the CDR3: TGTGCCAGCAGCCCAGTCAAGGGTTCCTATAATTCACCCCTCCACTTT. Translated, it gives CASSPVKGSYNSPLHF.